A single sample gave rise to the 4 T cell receptor beta chains below, sequenced in a study of shared clonotypes between healthy human individuals. Clones were read by immunoSEQ multiplex PCR, and TCRdb kept only the in-frame ones, dropping some. The table shows 600,000 or so clones, with more than 95% occurring only once. CD45RO negativity and positive selection for CCR7 defined naive CD8 cells, a population that excluded terminally differentiated effector memory CD45RA+ cells. The sample comprised naive CD8+ T cells sorted from blood. The receptor source for this set is a young man in good health.

The chain carries TRBV7-9 and TRBJ2-7; D is possibly TRBD2 (6 bases). CDR3 length: 16 amino acids. Germline V gives CDR1 SEHNR, CDR2 FQNEAQ (reference sequence). V dropped 5 bases and J dropped 0 bases, with 17 bases sitting between them. The CDR3 DNA follows: TGTGCCAGCAGCCCCCCCAACAGGAGGGGCTCCTACGAGCAGTACTTC. Its translation is CASSPPNRRGSYEQYF.

This chain joins TRBV29-1 and TRBJ1-3; no definite D call. Germline loops: CDR1 SQVTM, CDR2 ANQGSEA. V was shortened by 0 bases and J by 0 bases, with 15 bases between the two germline ends. The CDR3 consists of 17 residues. The CDR3 bases are TGCAGCGTTGAAGATCGATCGGCGGGCCGCTCTGGAAACACCATATATTTT. Its protein is CSVEDRSAGRSGNTIYF. Full variable domain (remainder filled in from reference TRBV29-1 and TRBJ1-3): SAVISQKPSRDICQRGTSLTIQCQVDSQVTMMFWYRQQPGQSLTLIATANQGSEATYESGFVIDKFPISRPNLTFSTLTVSNMSPEDSSIYLCSVEDRSAGRSGNTIYFGEGSWLTVV.

The chain is built from TRBV21-1 and TRBJ2-3; the table calls TRBD1, which could not be checked here. TRBV21-1 is a pseudogene segment. This CDR3 spans 13 amino acids. As DNA, the CDR3 is TGTGCCAGCACTTCAACGGACAAACATACGCAGTATTTT. Protein: CASTSTDKHTQYF.

The rearrangement joins TRBV4-1 to TRBJ1-4; 7 bases match TRBD1. Germline CDR1 reads MGHRA; CDR2 reads YSYEKL. The V and J ends lost 4 bases and 8 bases, in that order; junction bases with no gene match: 7. CDR3 length equals 14 residues. For the CDR3, the DNA is TGCGCCAGCAGCCGCAGGGGGTCCGTGGAAAAACTGTTTTTT. Amino acid sequence: CASSRRGSVEKLFF.